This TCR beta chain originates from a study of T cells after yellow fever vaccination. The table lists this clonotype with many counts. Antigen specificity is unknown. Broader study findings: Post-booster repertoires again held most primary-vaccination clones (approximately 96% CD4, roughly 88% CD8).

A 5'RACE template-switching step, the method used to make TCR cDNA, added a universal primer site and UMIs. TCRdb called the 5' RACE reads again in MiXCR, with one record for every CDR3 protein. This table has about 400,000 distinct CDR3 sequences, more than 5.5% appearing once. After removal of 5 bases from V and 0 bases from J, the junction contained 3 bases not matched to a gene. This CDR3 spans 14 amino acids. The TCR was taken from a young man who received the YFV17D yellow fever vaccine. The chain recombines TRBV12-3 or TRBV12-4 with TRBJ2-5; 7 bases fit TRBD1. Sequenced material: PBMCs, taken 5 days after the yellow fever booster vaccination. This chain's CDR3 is CASSLDRYQETQYF. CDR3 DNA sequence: TGTGCCAGCAGTCTGGACAGGTACCAAGAGACCCAGTACTTC.